Each of the 3 T cell receptor beta chains below was sequenced from the same sample in a study of T cells after yellow fever vaccination. TCRdb recomputed calls from the 5' RACE reads with MiXCR, one row per CDR3 protein. The data contain about 210,000 distinct CDR3 sequences, about 3% of them singletons. The source material was CD4+ T cells sorted from PBMCs, sampled 10 days after the yellow fever booster vaccination. These receptors all come from a young man who received the YFV17D yellow fever vaccine.

This clonotype was seen a few times. The chain uses TRBV27 and TRBJ2-3, with TRBD2 identical over 14 bases. The junction had 12 bases not matched to a gene; V was cut back by 4 bases and J by 6 bases. This CDR3 is 18 amino acids long. CDR1 MNHEY and CDR2 SMNVEV come from the germline V gene (reference sequence). The CDR3 region is CASSSPGLAGVAGDTQYF. The CDR3 DNA reads TGTGCCAGCAGTTCCCCGGGACTAGCGGGGGTAGCAGGGGATACGCAGTATTTT.

This clonotype was detected many times. Its ends do not fully match the called genes, so a read error is possible. The chain has TRBV2 and TRBJ2-4; D remains unclear. Germline V gene data show CDR1 as SNHLY and CDR2 as FYNNEI. This CDR3 region has 12 residues. The CDR3 here is CASSEASSIQYF. CDR3 bases: TGTGCCAGCAGCGAAGCCAGTTCCATTCAGTACTTC.

The rearrangement joins TRBV6-2 or TRBV6-3 to TRBJ2-3; D call uncertain. CDR1 and CDR2 (germline): MNHEY, SVGEGT. The CDR3 spans 13 residues. The V gene lost 2 bases and the J gene lost 4 bases, with 7 bases spanning the gap. The CDR3 reads CASSYGPPDTQYF. The CDR3 coding sequence is TGTGCCAGCAGTTACGGACCACCAGATACGCAGTATTTT.